The 27 T cell receptor beta chains in this list originate from one sample, sequenced in a study of shared clonotypes between healthy human individuals. Only in-frame clones appear in the TCRdb table, and some are missing; sequencing was by immunoSEQ multiplex PCR. The sample carries over a million clones, around 97% recorded once. Sequenced material: naive CD4+ T cells sorted from blood. Subset described: CD45RA+ positively selected. All receptors come from a man aged 25-40 years in good health.

This clone showed up just once. The chain employs TRBV19 and TRBJ1-1; 8 bases line up with TRBD1. The CDR3 is made up of 13 amino acids. The junction had 11 bases not matched to a gene; V was cut back by 6 bases and J by 11 bases. Per germline, CDR1 LNHDA and CDR2 SQIVND (reference sequence). This chain's CDR3 is CASSDGQGLTAFF. As DNA, the CDR3 is TGTGCCAGTAGCGACGGACAGGGTTTAACCGCTTTCTTT.

The V call is TRBV5-1, the J call TRBJ2-1; TRBD2 aligns across 8 bases. Trimming at V came to 4 bases and at J to 0 bases, leaving 9 bases not matched to a gene. The germline gives CDR1 SGHRS, CDR2 YFSETQ. The CDR3 is 17 amino acids. The CDR3 coding sequence is TGCGCCAGCAGCCAAGGACTAGCCGACCTCTCCTACAATGAGCAGTTCTTC. Translating gives CASSQGLADLSYNEQFF.

This CDR3 is CASSPPDRAGEQFF. DNA of the CDR3: TGTGCCAGCAGCCCCCCCGACAGGGCAGGTGAGCAGTTCTTC. The rearrangement joins TRBV28 to TRBJ2-1; 7 nucleotides match TRBD1. The CDR3 runs to 14 residues. Trimming took 6 bases from V and 9 from J; bases not matched to a gene: 11. Germline V CDR1 and CDR2: MDHEN, SYDVKM.

The chain combines TRBV5-1 with TRBJ2-1, with 9 bases aligning to TRBD1. CDR3 size: 16 residues. CDR1 and CDR2 (germline): SGHRS, YFSETQ. With 2 bases clipped from V and 8 bases from J, the junction kept 11 bases outside the gene matches. The CDR3 bases are TGCGCCAGCAGCTTCCCTACAGGGGGCGCGAATGATGAGCAGTTCTTC. Translating it yields CASSFPTGGANDEQFF.

This chain uses TRBV21-1 with TRBJ2-3; the D call TRBD2 from the table was never checked on the DNA. TRBV21-1 is a pseudogene. This CDR3 has 15 amino acids. In DNA, the CDR3 is TGTGCCAGCAGCAAAGTACCGGGAGTCACAGATACGCAGTATTTT. Translated, it gives CASSKVPGVTDTQYF.

The chain employs TRBV15 and TRBJ2-7; no clear D. This CDR3 is 14 amino acids long. V was clipped by 4 bases and J by 1 base, with 11 bases between them. Germline lookup yields CDR1 LNHNV and CDR2 YYDKDF (reference sequence). Here the CDR3 reads CATSIELRSYEQYF. CDR3 sequence (DNA): TGTGCCACCAGCATTGAGCTACGGTCCTACGAGCAGTACTTC.

The chain combines TRBV6-5 with TRBJ1-4; D not resolved. Trimming shortened V by 7 bases and J by 3 bases, and 9 bases separated the two germline ends. The CDR3 length is 13 residues. Germline loops: CDR1 MNHEY, CDR2 SVGAGI. Here the CDR3 DNA reads TGTGCCAGCACTAACAGAGCTAATGAAAAACTGTTTTTT. It translates to CASTNRANEKLFF.

This chain joins TRBV10-3 and TRBJ2-5, with D unclear. CDR1 ENHRY and CDR2 SYGVKD come from the germline V gene. Trimming left V 0 bases short and J 0 bases short, with 2 bases between. This CDR3 region has 13 residues. The chain's CDR3 is CAISESNQETQYF. The CDR3 nucleotides are TGTGCCATCAGTGAGTCTAACCAAGAGACCCAGTACTTC.

This clone showed up just once. The rearrangement links TRBV30 to TRBJ2-7; D gene unclear. Trimming stripped 1 base from V and 7 bases from J, with 8 bases between. Looked up from germline, CDR1 is GTSNPN and CDR2 is SVGIG (reference sequence). This CDR3 region has 11 residues. CDR3 bases: TGTGCCTGGAGTGCTCAATGGGAGCAGTACTTC. Translation: CAWSAQWEQYF.

The chain uses TRBV6-6 and TRBJ1-1; D remains ambiguous. From germline, CDR1 is MNHNY and CDR2 SVGAGI (reference sequence). V lost 5 bases to trimming and J lost 4 bases, with 11 bases between them. The CDR3 runs 13 residues. In DNA, the CDR3 is TGTGCCAGCAGTCAGGTGGTTGGCACTGAAGCTTTCTTT. It is translated as CASSQVVGTEAFF.

The rearrangement joins TRBV4-3 to TRBJ2-2; no firm D call. The V gene lost 0 bases and the J gene lost 6 bases, with 8 bases spanning the gap. Germline V gives CDR1 LGHNA, CDR2 YSLEER. This CDR3 region has 14 residues. The CDR3 sequence: CASSQERRPGELFF. CDR3 in DNA: TGCGCCAGCAGCCAAGAACGGAGACCCGGGGAGCTGTTTTTT.

This chain connects TRBV28 to TRBJ2-3, with TRBD2 as a possible D gene (5 bases). V lost 7 bases, J lost 5 bases, and 19 bases lay in between. Per the germline V gene, CDR1 is MDHEN and CDR2 is SYDVKM. The CDR3 contains 15 residues. CDR3: CASMGSGSRLDTQYF. The CDR3 region has the DNA TGTGCCAGCATGGGAAGTGGGAGTAGGTTAGATACGCAGTATTTT. Full variable domain (remainder filled in from reference TRBV28 and TRBJ2-3): DVKVTQSSRYLVKRTGEKVFLECVQDMDHENMFWYRQDPGLGLRLIYFSYDVKMKEKGDIPEGYSVSREKKERFSLILESASTNQTSMYLCASMGSGSRLDTQYFGPGTRLTVL.

The chain links TRBV5-4 to TRBJ2-5; D is undetermined. V was pared by 1 base and J by 0 bases, with 10 bases between. Germline CDR1 reads SGHNT; CDR2 reads YYREEE (reference sequence). The CDR3 has 15 residues. The CDR3 protein is CASSLKVTNQETQYF. In DNA form, the CDR3 reads TGTGCCAGCAGCTTGAAGGTCACCAACCAAGAGACCCAGTACTTC.

This clone came up once. This specimen includes other DNA sequences encoding the same CDR3. The chain carries TRBV28 and TRBJ1-1, with D possibly matching TRBD1 (5 bases). Trimming took off 5 bases at V and 8 bases at J, with 12 bases between the two ends. The CDR3 is 12 amino acids. CDR1 MDHEN and CDR2 SYDVKM come from the germline V gene. This CDR3 reads CASSPPGLEAFF. The DNA for the CDR3 is TGTGCCAGCAGTCCACCGGGACTAGAAGCTTTCTTT. Filled out from reference TRBV28 and TRBJ1-1, the complete variable domain reads DVKVTQSSRYLVKRTGEKVFLECVQDMDHENMFWYRQDPGLGLRLIYFSYDVKMKEKGDIPEGYSVSREKKERFSLILESASTNQTSMYLCASSPPGLEAFFGQGTRLTVV.

The chain joins TRBV4-3 to TRBJ1-2; 7 nucleotides line up with TRBD1. V lost 0 bases, J lost 3 bases, and 4 bases stayed unmatched. The CDR3 is made up of 15 amino acids. Germline assignment: CDR1 LGHNA and CDR2 YSLEER. CDR3: CASSQESGGHYGYTF. The CDR3 bases are TGCGCCAGCAGCCAAGAGTCAGGGGGGCACTATGGCTACACCTTC.

The J gene is TRBJ2-7, the V gene TRBV11-2; 7 bases match TRBD2. The trim removed 10 bases at V and 5 bases at J, leaving 11 bases unmatched. Germline loops: CDR1 SGHAT, CDR2 FQNNGV. The CDR3 extends over 13 amino acids. CDR3 nucleotide sequence: TGTGCCAAATGGGCGGGAGAGCTGGACGAGCAGTACTTC. Protein sequence: CAKWAGELDEQYF.

J is TRBJ2-5 and V is TRBV5-1, with 15 positions matching TRBD2. This CDR3 contains 16 residues. Germline values: CDR1 SGHRS, CDR2 YFSETQ. The V segment lost 0 bases and the J segment 4 bases; nucleotides outside the gene matches: 1. The CDR3 region is CASSLVGLAGGETQYF. In nucleotides, the CDR3 is TGCGCCAGCAGCTTGGTGGGACTAGCGGGAGGAGAGACCCAGTACTTC. Filled out from reference TRBV5-1 and TRBJ2-5, the complete variable domain reads KAGVTQTPRYLIKTRGQQVTLSCSPISGHRSVSWYQQTPGQGLQFLFEYFSETQRNKGNFPGRFSGRQFSNSRSEMNVSTLELGDSALYLCASSLVGLAGGETQYFGPGTRLLVL.

The J gene is TRBJ2-7, the V gene TRBV28; the match to TRBD2 covers 13 bases. Germline V lookup: CDR1 MDHEN, CDR2 SYDVKM. This CDR3 contains 15 residues. With 6 bases clipped from V and 6 bases from J, the junction kept 8 bases outside the gene matches. CDR3 sequence (DNA): TGTGCCAGCAGCGGACTAGCGGGAGCCTGGGGCGAGCAGTACTTC. Its translation is CASSGLAGAWGEQYF.

Notes on this clone: Other nucleotide sequences in the sample specify the same CDR3. CDR3 region: CASSRGDRGYEQYF. In nucleotides, the CDR3 is TGTGCCAGCAGTCGGGGCGACAGAGGCTACGAGCAGTACTTC. The chain has TRBV6-1 and TRBJ2-7; possibly TRBD1 or TRBD2 for D (5 bases each). The CDR3 has 14 residues. V lost 5 bases, J lost 3 bases, and 14 bases lay in between. CDR1 and CDR2 from the germline V gene are MNHNS and SASEGT.

This chain connects TRBV9 to TRBJ2-2, with D uncertain. This CDR3 is built from 14 residues. The V gene lost 0 bases and the J gene lost 1 base, with 4 bases spanning the gap. Germline V gives CDR1 SGDLS, CDR2 YYNGEE. The CDR3 protein is CASSVDQNTGELFF. For the CDR3, the DNA is TGTGCCAGCAGCGTAGACCAGAACACCGGGGAGCTGTTTTTT.

The V call is TRBV6-1, the J call TRBJ1-2, with TRBD1 identical over 9 bases. Germline CDR1 and CDR2: MNHNS and SASEGT. Trimming removed 7 bases from V and 6 bases from J; junction bases left unmatched: 6. The CDR3 totals 13 residues. In nucleotides, the CDR3 is TGTGCCAGCACTCTCGACAGGGGGGATGGCTACACCTTC. Amino acids: CASTLDRGDGYTF.

The table lists this clone with a few counts. The V and J genes are TRBV30 and TRBJ2-2; 7 nucleotides align to TRBD2. Germline V gives CDR1 GTSNPN, CDR2 SVGIG (reference sequence). Losses at the gene ends were 8 bases for V and 1 base for J; bases not matched to a gene: 7. CDR3 length equals 14 residues. The CDR3 is CARGTGGNTGELFF. CDR3 DNA: TGTGCCAGGGGAACGGGAGGGAACACCGGGGAGCTGTTTTTT.

The chain carries TRBV2 and TRBJ1-2, with 8 positions matching TRBD1. With 8 bases clipped from V and 4 bases from J, the junction kept 9 bases outside the gene matches. The V gene's germline CDR1 is SNHLY and CDR2 FYNNEI. The CDR3 totals 14 residues. The CDR3 DNA is TGTGCCAGCCGGACGGACAGGGACGTCTATGGCTACACCTTC. It specifies CASRTDRDVYGYTF.

CDR3 DNA sequence: TGTGCCAGCAGCTTAAGCGGGAGTAGGGGTGAGCAGTTCTTC. Residues: CASSLSGSRGEQFF. This sequence joins TRBV9 and TRBJ2-1, with TRBD2 identical over 8 bases. V was clipped by 4 bases and J by 9 bases; unmatched bases: 9. The CDR3 totals 14 residues. Germline CDR1 reads SGDLS; CDR2 reads YYNGEE.

The V and J genes are TRBV27 and TRBJ2-6; TRBD2 aligns across 10 bases. Germline-derived CDR1 and CDR2 are MNHEY and SMNVEV (reference sequence). The CDR3 has 19 amino acids. The V gene end was trimmed by 3 bases and the J gene end by 2 bases; junction bases not matched to a gene: 10. CDR3 bases: TGTGCCAGCAGTTTGATGGGGCTAGCGGGAGCCACTGGGGCCAACGTCCTGACTTTC. This gives the protein CASSLMGLAGATGANVLTF.

This clone has just one count. The chain joins TRBV6-5 to TRBJ2-7, with TRBD1 matching 7 bases. CDR1 and CDR2 from the germline V gene are MNHEY and SVGAGI. V shed 0 bases, J shed 4 bases, and the junction held 3 bases outside the gene matches. CDR3 length equals 14 residues. The DNA for the CDR3 is TGTGCCAGCAGTTACTCAACGACAGGGTACGAGCAGTACTTC. It specifies CASSYSTTGYEQYF.

V is TRBV28 and J is TRBJ2-7, with D perhaps matching TRBD2 (7 bases). This CDR3 contains 14 residues. The V and J ends lost 5 bases and 2 bases respectively, with 13 bases between them. Germline V lookup: CDR1 MDHEN, CDR2 SYDVKM. CDR3 in amino acids: CASSTGSGTYEQYF. As DNA, the CDR3 is TGTGCCAGCAGTACAGGGAGCGGGACCTACGAGCAGTACTTC. Drawing the rest from reference TRBV28 and TRBJ2-7, the complete variable domain is DVKVTQSSRYLVKRTGEKVFLECVQDMDHENMFWYRQDPGLGLRLIYFSYDVKMKEKGDIPEGYSVSREKKERFSLILESASTNQTSMYLCASSTGSGTYEQYFGPGTRLTVT.